This T cell receptor (beta chain) was found in a study of cytomegalovirus exposure and HLA in healthy donors (dated by TCRdb to between 2016 and 2019). For context, the study as a whole: According to a later analysis, the roughly 120 validation repertoires were produced on the same platform as the roughly 700 repertoires of the first cohort. The aim of the study was to test whether cataloging public T cell receptors could identify signatures of past pathogen exposure. In addition to the first cohort of 666 subjects, a separate validation cohort of some 120 different subjects was used. The study combined high-throughput TCR immunosequencing, statistical association of individual TCRs with disease status, and machine learning to predict cytomegalovirus infection status.

Donors formed part of the validation cohort, which comprised 120 subjects and was distinct from the first cohort of under 750 subjects. This clone showed up many times. It has no known antigen specificity. Base qualities are not at hand, and no much larger clone is one base apart. Germline trimming amounts to 1 base on V and 4 bases on J, with 3 as the count of junction bases outside the gene matches. The CDR3 runs 15 amino acids, cysteine and phenylalanine included. This entry keeps only the CDR3 DNA: 45 bases, framed from base 1. In the germline V gene, CDR1 corresponds to SGHRS and CDR2 to YFSETQ. Overall results and qualifications from the work: All 130 or so repertoires were used to score co-occurrence in the validation cohort in a later analysis, because that analysis had no HLA typing for the cohort. While some public TCRs were present in many individuals, most TCR sequences turned up only very rarely across donors. A total of 150 to 200 TCR beta chains were listed by the study as associated with cytomegalovirus. A later analysis found that TCRs clustered in the first cohort also tended to co-occur in the 100 to 150 validation repertoires, with 94% of cluster scores above 0. The classifier was reported to diagnose cytomegalovirus status with high specificity and sensitivity in both the original and validation cohorts. It was suggested by the authors that the approach could potentially be generalized to other disease states and immunological phenotypes. In vitro tests confirmed that a few of the cytomegalovirus-associated TCR beta chains recognize cytomegalovirus antigens.

Libraries were prepared through the immunoSEQ multiplex PCR assay. Concerning the study's data processing: A statistical classification framework was built for diagnosing cytomegalovirus status from the catalog of TCR beta chain sequences. TCRdb mirrors the immuneACCESS table, restricted to in-frame sequences. Some clones are absent from its copies; in checked studies, under half trace to an unresolved V gene, and the reason for the others is unknown. Clone size and the V and J calls come from that table; the DNA yielded D and trimming. Counted in this sample were approximately 210,000 clones; 86% of them appeared once. More than 1.1% of the sample goes to the ten largest clones.

Sequencing input: PBMCs. This TCR was recovered from a woman aged 18 to 35 in good health and CMV-seronegative. The chain is assembled from TRBV5-1 and TRBJ1-5; TRBD1 lines up with 9 middle nucleotides. For the CDR3, the sequence is CASSLTGGVNQPQHF. The DNA sequence reads TGCGCCAGCAGCTTGACAGGGGGCGTAAATCAGCCCCAGCATTTT.